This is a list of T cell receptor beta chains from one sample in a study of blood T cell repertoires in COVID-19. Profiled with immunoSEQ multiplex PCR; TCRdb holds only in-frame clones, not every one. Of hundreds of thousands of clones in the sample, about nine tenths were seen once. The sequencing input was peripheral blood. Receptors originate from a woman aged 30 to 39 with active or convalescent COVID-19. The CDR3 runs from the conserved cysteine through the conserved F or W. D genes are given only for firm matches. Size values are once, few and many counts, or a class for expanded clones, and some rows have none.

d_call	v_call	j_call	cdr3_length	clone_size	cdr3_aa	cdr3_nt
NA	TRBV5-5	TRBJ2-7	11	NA	CASSFRDEQYF	TGTGCCAGCAGCTTCCGCGACGAGCAGTACTTC
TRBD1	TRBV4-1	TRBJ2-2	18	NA	CASSQDDSTGGNTGELFF	TGCGCCAGCAGCCAAGACGATTCGACAGGGGGGAACACCGGGGAGCTGTTTTTT
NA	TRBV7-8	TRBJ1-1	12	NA	CASRAGFTEAFF	TGTGCCAGCAGGGCAGGGTTCACTGAAGCTTTCTTT
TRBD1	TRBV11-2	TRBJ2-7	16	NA	CASSSVWGTGEDEQYF	TGTGCCAGCAGTTCCGTTTGGGGGACAGGGGAGGACGAGCAGTACTTC
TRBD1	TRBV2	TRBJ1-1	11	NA	CASRLQGGAFF	TGTGCCAGCCGCCTACAGGGGGGGGCTTTCTTT
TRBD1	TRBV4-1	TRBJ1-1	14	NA	CASSRDRGNTEAFF	TGCGCCAGCAGCCGAGACAGGGGGAACACTGAAGCTTTCTTT
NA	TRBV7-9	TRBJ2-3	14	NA	CASSEDTRTDTQYF	TGTGCCAGCAGCGAGGACACCCGCACAGATACGCAGTATTTT
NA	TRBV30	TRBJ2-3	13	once	CAWSDGSTDTQYF	TGTGCCTGGAGCGACGGGAGTACGGATACGCAGTATTTT
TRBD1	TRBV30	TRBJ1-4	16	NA	CAWNRDRMKTNEKLFF	TGTGCCTGGAATCGGGACAGAATGAAGACTAATGAAAAACTGTTTTTT
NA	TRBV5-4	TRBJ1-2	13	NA	CASSSVANYGYTF	TGTGCCAGCAGCTCGGTTGCTAACTATGGCTACACCTTC
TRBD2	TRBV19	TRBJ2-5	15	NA	CASSLLAGGQETQYF	TGTGCCAGTAGTCTGCTAGCGGGGGGCCAAGAGACCCAGTACTTC
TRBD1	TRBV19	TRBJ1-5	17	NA	CASSIGPGQARDQPQHF	TGTGCCAGTAGTATAGGCCCTGGACAGGCTCGGGATCAGCCCCAGCATTTT
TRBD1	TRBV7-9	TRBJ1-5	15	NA	CASSLVRTGDQPQHF	TGTGCCAGCAGCTTAGTTCGGACAGGGGATCAGCCCCAGCATTTT
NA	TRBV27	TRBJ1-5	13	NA	CASSLTGNQPQHF	TGTGCCAGCAGCCTTACAGGGAATCAGCCCCAGCATTTT
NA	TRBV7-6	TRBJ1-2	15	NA	CASSLGGGPSYGYTF	TGTGCCAGCAGCTTAGGGGGGGGGCCAAGCTATGGCTACACCTTC
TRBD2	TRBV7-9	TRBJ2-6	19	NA	CASSLLASGRKSGANVLTF	TGTGCCAGCAGCTTATTGGCGAGCGGGAGGAAGTCTGGGGCCAACGTCCTGACTTTC
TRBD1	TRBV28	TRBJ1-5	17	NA	CASSFGTGGRGNQPQHF	TGTGCCAGCAGTTTCGGGACAGGGGGCAGAGGGAATCAGCCCCAGCATTTT
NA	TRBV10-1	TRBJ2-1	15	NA	CASSQQGKSHNEQFF	TGCGCCAGCAGCCAACAGGGCAAATCTCACAATGAGCAGTTCTTC
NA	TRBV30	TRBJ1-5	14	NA	CAWSGRGAHQPQHF	TGTGCCTGGAGTGGCAGGGGCGCCCATCAGCCCCAGCATTTT
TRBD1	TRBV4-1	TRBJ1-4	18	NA	CASSHESGTGYLGEKLFF	TGCGCCAGCAGCCATGAATCCGGGACAGGGTATTTAGGTGAAAAACTGTTTTTT
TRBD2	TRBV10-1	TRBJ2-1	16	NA	CASSDQRGGSNNEQFF	TGCGCCAGCAGTGACCAGCGGGGGGGCAGCAACAATGAGCAGTTCTTC
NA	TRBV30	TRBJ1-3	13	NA	CAGFIDSGNTIYF	TGTGCCGGTTTTATAGACTCTGGAAACACCATATATTTT
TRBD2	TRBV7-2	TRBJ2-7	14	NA	CASSLARGDYEQYF	TGTGCCAGCAGCTTAGCTCGGGGGGACTACGAGCAGTACTTT
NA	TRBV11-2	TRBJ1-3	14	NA	CASSLDHSRNTIYF	TGTGCCAGCAGCTTAGACCACAGCCGAAACACCATATATTTT
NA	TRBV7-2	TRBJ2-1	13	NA	CASSLGLFNEQFF	TGTGCCAGCAGCTTAGGACTATTCAATGAGCAGTTCTTC
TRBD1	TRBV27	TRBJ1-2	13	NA	CASSLQGDYGYTF	TGTGCCAGCAGTTTACAGGGGGACTATGGCTACACCTTC
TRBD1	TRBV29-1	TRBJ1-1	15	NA	CSVRLRDSLLGEAFF	TGCAGCGTAAGACTCCGGGACAGCCTCTTGGGTGAAGCTTTCTTT
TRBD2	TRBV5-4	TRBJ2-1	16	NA	CASSSQGASGGYEQFF	TGTGCCAGCAGCTCCCAGGGGGCTAGCGGGGGTTATGAGCAGTTCTTC
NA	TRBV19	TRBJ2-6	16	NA	CASSILAGAGANVLTF	TGTGCCAGTAGTATCCTTGCAGGGGCCGGGGCCAACGTCCTGACTTTC
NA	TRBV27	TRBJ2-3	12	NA	CASRRVTDTQYF	TGTGCCAGCAGGAGAGTTACAGATACGCAGTATTTT
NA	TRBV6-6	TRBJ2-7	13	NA	CASTGGSSYEQYF	TGTGCCAGCACAGGGGGGAGCTCCTACGAGCAGTACTTC